This T cell receptor (beta chain) was retrieved from a study of shared clonotypes between healthy human individuals. General study results and limits: Larger estimated richness was generally recorded for naive subsets relative to memory subsets.

Within Nashville, Tennessee resided all donors, each a Caucasian adult. Naive CD4+ cells were CD45RA-selected; the remaining cells were memory. This clone has a handful of counts. Its antigen is undetermined. CDR3 size: 13 residues. Trimming stripped 3 bases from V and 7 bases from J, with 12 bases between. The germline gives CDR1 SNHLY, CDR2 FYNNEI. Assay execution proceeded at the deep level. TCRdb's copy holds only in-frame clones and misses some; the assay was immunoSEQ multiplex PCR. This sample carries 550,000 to 850,000 clones, about two thirds of them seen once, and the ten largest clones take over 1.5%.

Material: memory CD4+ T cells sorted from blood. Subset specified: CD45RA-negative fraction. This TCR derives from a woman in her 30s in good health. The chain employs TRBV2 and TRBJ1-2, with D unresolved. CDR3 loop: CASSDQEAAGYTF. The CDR3, as DNA: TGTGCCAGCAGTGATCAGGAGGCGGCTGGCTACACCTTC.